Following are 4 T cell receptor beta chains from one sample sequenced in a study of T cell responses to AZD1222 COVID-19 vaccine. Data came from immunoSEQ multiplex PCR; TCRdb stores just in-frame clones and leaves some out. The data hold roughly 93,000 clones, with 80% to 90% observed a single time. The starting material was peripheral blood, obtained on day 0 of AZD1222 vaccination. These receptors all stem from an adult in good health.

This clone was recorded only once. This sequence joins TRBV18 and TRBJ1-4; D unclear. V was trimmed by 1 base and J by 4 bases, leaving 4 bases between them. CDR3 length equals 13 residues. Germline loops: CDR1 KGHSH, CDR2 LQKENI. The CDR3 bases are TGTGCCAGCTCACCACGGAATAATGAAAAACTGTTTTTT. Translating it yields CASSPRNNEKLFF.

The rearrangement uses TRBV19 and TRBJ2-3; D may match TRBD1 or TRBD2 (6 bases each). This CDR3 is 16 amino acids long. CDR1 is LNHDA, CDR2 SQIVND, per germline (reference sequence). Trimming cost V 8 bases and J 4 bases, with 22 bases left between them. CDR3 coding DNA: TGTGCCAGTGGACTATCACAGGGTATCGGGGCAGATACGCAGTATTTT. Its translation is CASGLSQGIGADTQYF.

V is TRBV6-1 and J is TRBJ1-2; maybe TRBD1 (5 bases). Looked up from germline, CDR1 is MNHNS and CDR2 is SASEGT. This CDR3 comprises 18 residues. The V gene lost 1 base and the J gene lost 1 base, with 19 bases spanning the gap. The CDR3 is CASSEGTGRMNLNYGYTF. The CDR3 region has the DNA TGTGCCAGCAGTGAAGGTACAGGACGGATGAACCTTAACTATGGCTACACCTTC.

The chain couples TRBV19 to TRBJ1-1; possible D gene TRBD1, 5 bases. The CDR3 runs 16 residues. Germline V CDR1 and CDR2: LNHDA, SQIVND (reference sequence). V lost 4 bases and J 5 bases, leaving 20 bases between the germline ends. CDR3 loop: CASSNVRQLGVTEAFF. Written as DNA, the CDR3 is TGTGCCAGTAGTAATGTAAGACAGCTAGGGGTTACTGAAGCTTTCTTT.